The present T cell receptor beta chain was sequenced within a study of early T cells in non-severe SARS-CoV-2 infection. Study at large: Sequencing used unsorted whole-blood bulk RNA, so chains lack pairing.

This clonotype has only a few counts. V lost 1 base and J 4 bases, leaving 13 bases between the germline ends. Germline V lookup: CDR1 SGHTA, CDR2 FQGNSA. This CDR3 is 15 amino acids long. Individual cDNA molecules were tagged with unique molecular identifiers. TCRdb ran MiXCR on the 5' RACE reads and lists one entry per CDR3 protein. The table has about 64,000 distinct CDR3 sequences, roughly 14% seen once. This receptor was identified in an adult who was a healthcare worker with PCR-confirmed SARS-CoV-2 infection or an uninfected control (not recorded which). J is TRBJ1-1 and V is TRBV7-2; D is possibly TRBD1 (5 bases). The sample taken for sequencing was whole blood. The CDR3 protein is CASSLVAGTGTEAFF. For the CDR3, the DNA is TGTGCCAGCAGCTTAGTTGCAGGGACGGGCACTGAAGCTTTCTTT.